The T cell receptor beta chain under discussion was sequenced for a study of blood T cells in healthy people across ages (dated by TCRdb to the mid-2010s). With regard to the full study: In model experiments, template switching captured roughly one uniquely barcoded TCR beta cDNA molecule for every two T cells. The study measured age-related changes in TCR beta repertoire diversity using deep sequencing normalized with unique cDNA molecular identifiers. Four age groups were formed from the donors: young (average approximately 17 years), middle-aged (approximately 39), aged (under 70) and long-lived (about 75). Donors of different ages were randomly distributed across sequencing lanes to avoid experimental bias. The study analyzed two additional independent replicas of 1 million unique cDNA reads from the same blood draw for two donors, one aged 18 to 29 and one aged 80 or older. What the research found in general, with its limitations: Observed TCR beta diversity per million T cells fell roughly linearly with age, and a significant reduction was already apparent by age around 44. Because the CMV infection status of the donors was unknown, age-related changes in expanded clonotypes may potentially have been confounded. Compared with the aged group, the long-lived group had more naive CD4+ T cells, fewer expanded clones and increased TCR diversity, a pattern suggesting age selection. Bulk unsorted PBMC profiling prevented conclusive comparison of naive and antigen-experienced compartments. Total diversity estimates from one million sequenced T cells were considered lower bounds and underestimates. Observed TCR beta diversity correlated strongly with the percentage of naive T cells measured by flow cytometry.

The germline V gene sets CDR1 to WSHSY and CDR2 to SAAADI. The CDR3 holds 12 amino acids from the cysteine to the phenylalanine. Just CDR3 DNA is preserved here, 36 bases in frame from base 1. At the junction V is shortened by 9 bases and J by 2 bases, with 11 bases in between. The roughly 37 donors, aged roughly 6 to 90 years, were systemically healthy Caucasian individuals from Russia. Approximately 11 milliliters of peripheral blood were drawn from each donor into EDTA-treated Vacutainer tubes. PBMCs were isolated by Ficoll-Paque density-gradient centrifugation, with at least 7 million obtained per sample. Total RNA, at least 6 micrograms per sample, was extracted from PBMCs with Trizol reagent. Naive CD45RAhigh/CD27high T cell percentages were measured by flow cytometry on a PBMC aliquot from every donor. The library relied on 5' RACE. The sample was run on an Illumina HiSeq 2500. A second PCR of about 6 to 12 cycles was run with a J-beta primer mix and a sample-barcoded 5' primer. A unique molecular identifier was introduced onto each TCR beta cDNA molecule by a template-switch 5' adaptor carrying 12 random nucleotides. At least 2.5 million CDR3-containing paired-end reads were obtained from each sample. All of the RNA was converted into first-strand cDNA using the Mint cDNA synthesis kit, with a TRBC-specific oligonucleotide serving as the primer. Following uracil-DNA glycosylase treatment, a first 18-cycle PCR with universal primers M1SS and BC2_uni_R was performed on all cDNA. The study's own analysis went as follows. For normalization, 1 million high-quality reads, each with a distinct molecular identifier, were randomly selected from each sample. Instead of being binned into consensus sequences, reads that shared molecular identifiers were thrown out. CDR3 identification, clonotype clustering and error correction used MiTCR with a Q25 quality threshold and the strictest error-elimination algorithm. A nonparametric unseen species model with Euler transformation was used to estimate lower-bound total TCR beta diversity. The raw public data were reprocessed by TCRdb itself: fastp quality trimming at Q25, MiXCR clonotype calling, in-frame beta chains only. Duplicate CDR3 protein sequences are folded into a single record with the most common DNA and genes. In this record, the V and J calls reflect TCRdb's handling and not the investigators' own analysis. For this sample the table gives roughly 930,000 distinct CDR3 sequences, of which about 48% were detected only once. Together, the top ten hold about an eighth of the sample.

Note on this clonotype: Its antigen remains undetermined. Base-call qualities are not available, and no considerably larger clone is one nucleotide away.

This sequence was found in a man younger than 40 in good health. The chain employs TRBV10-2 and TRBJ2-7; TRBD1 is perhaps the D gene, given 5 matching bases. Material: blood. Here is the DNA: TGCGCCAGTGAGTCAGGGCCCTACGAGCAGTACTTC. The resulting protein is CASESGPYEQYF.